The 13 T cell receptor beta chains reported below all come from one sample, sequenced in a study of early stage breast cancer tumors. Sequencing used immunoSEQ multiplex PCR; TCRdb keeps in-frame clones, though not all of them. The sample includes 32,000 or so clones, under 75% of them seen just once. The sample comprised blood. Receptor source: a person aged 45 to 59 with breast cancer.

The chain is built from TRBV11-2 and TRBJ2-1; 11 bases match TRBD2. Germline V gene sequence: CDR1 SGHAT, CDR2 FQNNGV. The trim removed 4 bases at V and 6 bases at J, leaving 5 bases unmatched. The CDR3 has 15 residues. The CDR3 is CASSWLAGGTNEQFF. CDR3 sequence (DNA): TGTGCCAGCAGCTGGCTAGCGGGAGGAACCAATGAGCAGTTCTTC.

A few counts support this clone. The J gene is TRBJ2-2, the V gene TRBV6-4; D is possibly TRBD1 (5 bases). Germline V lookup: CDR1 MRHNA, CDR2 SNTAGT. This CDR3 region has 16 residues. V was trimmed by 5 bases and J by 8 bases, leaving 21 bases between them. CDR3 DNA: TGTGCCAGCAGTCTTCAGTCGGCAGGGCTGTCGGGGGAGCTGTTTTTT. Its protein product is CASSLQSAGLSGELFF.

This chain uses TRBV7-3 with TRBJ2-1, with D uncertain. V was clipped by 2 bases and J by 8 bases, with 13 bases between them. The V gene's germline CDR1 is SGHTA and CDR2 FQGTGA. This CDR3 region has 14 residues. The CDR3 nucleotides are TGTGCCAGCAGCTTAGCGGCCCTAACTGATGAGCAGTTCTTC. Protein: CASSLAALTDEQFF.

This sequence joins TRBV6-5 and TRBJ1-3; D uncertain. The CDR3 covers 13 residues. Germline V gene lookup returns CDR1 MNHEY and CDR2 SVGAGI. The ends were cut back, 8 bases at V and 0 bases at J, with 8 bases in the middle. This CDR3 is CASRVGSGNTIYF. CDR3 sequence (DNA): TGTGCCAGCCGAGTTGGCTCTGGAAACACCATATATTTT.

The chain links TRBV6-6 to TRBJ2-7, with D possibly being TRBD1 or TRBD2 (6 bases each). The V gene's germline CDR1 is MNHNY and CDR2 SVGAGI (reference sequence). Trimming removed 5 bases at V and 6 bases at J, with 17 bases between. The CDR3 runs to 14 residues. CDR3 protein: CASSHREEGSEQYF. CDR3 in DNA: TGTGCCAGCAGTCACAGGGAGGAAGGTTCCGAGCAGTACTTC.

A few counts support this clone. V usage is TRBV7-6 and J usage is TRBJ2-4; 8 positions agree with TRBD1. V lost 3 bases and J lost 5; bases outside the gene matches: 0. CDR3 length: 13 amino acids. The germline V gene encodes CDR1 SGHVS and CDR2 FNYEAQ. Written as DNA, the CDR3 is TGTGCCAGCAGCTTGGGACAGGAAAACATTCAGTACTTC. Translating gives CASSLGQENIQYF.

The CDR3 spells CASSQDRGTGMGNQPQHF. The DNA of the CDR3 is TGCGCCAGCAGCCAAGATCGGGGGACAGGGATGGGCAATCAGCCCCAGCATTTT. V is TRBV4-1 and J is TRBJ1-5, with TRBD1 matching over 9 bases. CDR3 size: 18 residues. Germline CDR1 and CDR2: MGHRA and YSYEKL. The V segment lost 0 bases and the J segment 2 bases; nucleotides outside the gene matches: 8.

The CDR3 is CASSRRGANTGELFF. The CDR3 DNA sequence: TGCGCCAGCAGCCGAAGGGGCGCGAACACCGGGGAGCTGTTTTTT. The chain links TRBV4-3 to TRBJ2-2; maybe TRBD1 (5 bases). Germline assignment: CDR1 LGHNA and CDR2 YSLEER. The CDR3 is 15 amino acids. Deletions cut 4 bases from V and 0 bases from J, with 9 bases between.

The chain is built from TRBV29-1 and TRBJ1-5; D possibly corresponds to TRBD1 (6 bases). Germline CDR1 SQVTM, CDR2 ANQGSEA. The CDR3 runs 13 residues. V dropped 4 bases and J dropped 0 bases, with 7 bases sitting between them. CDR3 DNA: TGCAGCGTTGGAGGGGGTAGCAATCAGCCCCAGCATTTT. Translation gives CSVGGGSNQPQHF. The variable domain in full, with the rest retrieved from reference TRBV29-1 and TRBJ1-5, is SAVISQKPSRDICQRGTSLTIQCQVDSQVTMMFWYRQQPGQSLTLIATANQGSEATYESGFVIDKFPISRPNLTFSTLTVSNMSPEDSSIYLCSVGGGSNQPQHFGDGTRLSIL.

V usage is TRBV19 and J usage is TRBJ2-2, with D possibly TRBD1 on 5 matching bases. The germline gives CDR1 LNHDA, CDR2 SQIVND (reference sequence). The ends were cut back, 3 bases at V and 4 bases at J, with 9 bases in the middle. This CDR3 region has 14 residues. The CDR3 loop reads CASSMGQATGELFF. CDR3 sequence (DNA): TGTGCCAGTAGTATGGGGCAGGCCACCGGGGAGCTGTTTTTT.

This clone appeared a few times. V is TRBV7-9 and J is TRBJ1-1; D is unresolved. CDR3 length equals 15 residues. Deletions cut 4 bases from V and 3 bases from J, with 15 bases between. Germline-derived CDR1 and CDR2 are SEHNR and FQNEAQ (reference sequence). The CDR3, as DNA: TGTGCCAGCAGCTCCCGGGCCCTTCGGGACACTGAAGCTTTCTTT. Protein sequence: CASSSRALRDTEAFF.

J is TRBJ2-7 and V is TRBV7-3; 8 nucleotides line up with TRBD1. Trimming at V came to 5 bases and at J to 4 bases, leaving 16 bases not matched to a gene. The CDR3 is made up of 17 amino acids. The germline V gene encodes CDR1 SGHTA and CDR2 FQGTGA. The CDR3 DNA sequence: TGTGCCAGCAGCCCGGACCGAGTAGGACAGGGTAAGTACGAGCAGTACTTC. It specifies CASSPDRVGQGKYEQYF.

The chain combines TRBV11-2 with TRBJ2-7; 8 positions agree with TRBD1. V gave up 3 bases and J gave up 3 bases; unmatched junction bases: 7. The CDR3 is 15 amino acids. CDR1 is SGHAT and CDR2 is FQNNGV in the germline V gene. CDR3 sequence: CASSFASGGFYEQYF. The DNA for the CDR3 is TGTGCCAGCAGCTTTGCCTCAGGGGGCTTCTACGAGCAGTACTTC.